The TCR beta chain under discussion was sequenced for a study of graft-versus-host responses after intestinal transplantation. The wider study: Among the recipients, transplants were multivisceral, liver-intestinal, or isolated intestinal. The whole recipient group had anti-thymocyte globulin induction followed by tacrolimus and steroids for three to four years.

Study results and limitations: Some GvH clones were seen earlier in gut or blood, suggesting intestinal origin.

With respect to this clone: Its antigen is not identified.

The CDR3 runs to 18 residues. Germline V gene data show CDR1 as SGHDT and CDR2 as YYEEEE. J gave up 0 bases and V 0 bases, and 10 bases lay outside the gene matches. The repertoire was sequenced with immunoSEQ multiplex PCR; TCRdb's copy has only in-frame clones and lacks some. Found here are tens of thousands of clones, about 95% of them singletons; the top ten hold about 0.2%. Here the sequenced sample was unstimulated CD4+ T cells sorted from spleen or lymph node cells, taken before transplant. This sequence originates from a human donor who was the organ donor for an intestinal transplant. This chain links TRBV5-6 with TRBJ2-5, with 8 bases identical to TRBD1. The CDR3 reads CASSLVDRALAYQETQYF. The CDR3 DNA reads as TGTGCCAGCAGCTTGGTGGACAGGGCACTGGCGTACCAAGAGACCCAGTACTTC.